This is a list of T cell receptor beta chains from one sample in a study of blood T cells in healthy people across ages. MiXCR was run by TCRdb on the 5' RACE reads, yielding one entry per CDR3 protein. This sample yields 1.5 million to 2 million distinct CDR3 sequences, of which less than 50% are seen a single time; 2.1% belongs to the top ten. The sample was blood. The receptors were sampled from a woman aged 40 to 50 in good health. Each CDR3 is given with its conserved first and last residue. Each record gives: J gene, D gene, V gene, clone size, CDR3 DNA, CDR3 protein. D genes are given only for firm matches. The size field is filled for only some rows; it gives once, few, many or a size class.

J: TRBJ2-7; D: -; V: TRBV28; size: -; DNA: TGTGCCAGCAGTTCTAACATGGGGGACCACGAGCAGTACTTC; CDR3: CASSSNMGDHEQYF
J: TRBJ1-2; D: -; V: TRBV6-6; size: -; DNA: TGTGCCAGCAGTTACTCGGTCGGCTACACCTTC; CDR3: CASSYSVGYTF
J: TRBJ2-5; D: TRBD2; V: TRBV9; size: once; DNA: TGTGCCAGCAGCGCGCTAGCGGGGGAGGAAATCGCGGGGACCCGGTACTTC; CDR3: CASSALAGEEIAGTRYF
J: TRBJ1-1; D: -; V: TRBV5-1; size: -; DNA: TGCGCCAGCAACCGTTTGTCGGAGGTTAGTGATGAAGCTTTCTTT; CDR3: CASNRLSEVSDEAFF
J: TRBJ1-2; D: -; V: TRBV12-3/TRBV12-4; size: -; DNA: TGTGCCAGCGGAACAGGAGCTGGGATCGATGGCTACACCTTC; CDR3: CASGTGAGIDGYTF
J: TRBJ2-5; D: -; V: TRBV7-2; size: -; DNA: TGTGCCAGCAGCTTAGGCGGACGGGACTTACCGTACTTC; CDR3: CASSLGGRDLPYF
J: TRBJ1-4; D: -; V: TRBV4-2; size: few; DNA: TGTGCCAGCAGCCGGTCGAACGAAAAACTGTTTTTT; CDR3: CASSRSNEKLFF
J: TRBJ2-7; D: -; V: TRBV28; size: -; DNA: TGTGCCAGCAGTTTATCGGGGCGGCACGAGCAGTACTTC; CDR3: CASSLSGRHEQYF
J: TRBJ2-5; D: -; V: TRBV4-1; size: -; DNA: TGCGCCAGCAGCCAAGATTCGGAGTACCAAGAGACCCAGTACTTC; CDR3: CASSQDSEYQETQYF
J: TRBJ2-5; D: -; V: TRBV4-3; size: -; DNA: TGCGCCAGCAGCCAAGTTGGCGACGGTTTCCAAGAGACCCAGTACTTC; CDR3: CASSQVGDGFQETQYF
J: TRBJ2-1; D: TRBD2; V: TRBV7-9; size: few; DNA: TGTGCCAGCAGCCGCATCGGGTTAGCGGGGACTTCTGAGCAGTTCTTC; CDR3: CASSRIGLAGTSEQFF
J: TRBJ2-3; D: TRBD1; V: TRBV9; size: -; DNA: TGTGCCAGCAGCGCCATCCGGGACAGGGGCACAGATACGCAGTATTTT; CDR3: CASSAIRDRGTDTQYF
J: TRBJ2-3; D: TRBD2; V: TRBV4-3; size: few; DNA: TGCGCCAGCAGCCAAAGGGTAGCGGGGACAGATACGCAGTATTTT; CDR3: CASSQRVAGTDTQYF
J: TRBJ2-3; D: TRBD2; V: TRBV7-2; size: few; DNA: TGTGCCAGCAGCTTAATTTCCCTAGCGGCAAGCACAGATACGCAGTATTTT; CDR3: CASSLISLAASTDTQYF
J: TRBJ1-2; D: TRBD1; V: TRBV10-3; size: -; DNA: TGTACCATCAGTGGCGGGGCTCGACAGGGGACTAACTATGGCTACACCTTC; CDR3: CTISGGARQGTNYGYTF